Below, one TCR beta chain is given with its context. As yet, its antigen is unknown. Clones were sequenced by immunoSEQ multiplex PCR, and TCRdb holds only the in-frame ones, with some missing. The sample holds about 75,000 clones, 80% to 90% seen once. The source of the sample is a study of T cell clones after liver transplantation. Across the whole study: TCRbeta sequencing after a pre-transplant mixed lymphocyte reaction identified graft-donor-reactive clones, later tracked in post-transplant blood.

General observations from the study: Rather than being deleted, graft donor-reactive T cells may have moved into the graft. Post-transplant, graft-donor-reactive CD4 TCRbeta sequences in blood dropped significantly in 5 of 8 subjects.

The CDR3 covers 14 residues. Trimming stripped 0 bases from V and 2 bases from J, with 9 bases between. CDR1 and CDR2 from the germline V gene are SGHNT and YYREEE (reference sequence). V is TRBV5-4 and J is TRBJ2-7; a possible D gene is TRBD1 (5 bases). Source: CD4+ T cells from blood, taken 48 months after liver transplant. The TCR originated in a human patient who received a liver transplant. T cells may partly derive from the graft donor. The CDR3 DNA follows: TGTGCCAGCAGCTTGGGGACAAATACCTACGAGCAGTACTTC. Translating it yields CASSLGTNTYEQYF. Supplemented by reference TRBV5-4 and TRBJ2-7, the full variable domain reads ETGVTQSPTHLIKTRGQQVTLRCSSQSGHNTVSWYQQALGQGPQFIFQYYREEENGRGNFPPRFSGLQFPNYSSELNVNALELDDSALYLCASSLGTNTYEQYFGPGTRLTVT.